The rows below give T cell receptor beta chains drawn from one sample of a study of shared clonotypes between healthy human individuals. Measured with immunoSEQ multiplex PCR; TCRdb has only the in-frame clones, and not every one. The repertoire has roughly 2.2 million clones, approximately 90% of them found once; the top ten carry around 0.38%. Sequencing was performed on naive CD4+ T cells from PBMCs. The receptors were gathered from a man aged 18-30 years in good health. Some clones in this sample may be carry-over from other donors' samples. Each CDR3 is given with its conserved first and last residue. D genes are given only for firm matches. Clone size is stated in some rows and not others, as once, few, many or a class when expanded.

CDR3 DNA: TGTGCCAGCAGACTGTCAGGGACTCATGGCTACACCTTC
CDR3 protein: CASRLSGTHGYTF
V gene: TRBV6-5
D gene: NA
clone size: NA
J gene: TRBJ1-2

CDR3 DNA: TGCAGCGTCCGAAGGGGAGATACGCAGTATTTT
CDR3 protein: CSVRRGDTQYF
V gene: TRBV29-1
D gene: NA
clone size: once
J gene: TRBJ2-3

CDR3 DNA: TGTGCCAGCAGCTCTACCGGGACCCCCTACGAGCAGTACTTC
CDR3 protein: CASSSTGTPYEQYF
V gene: TRBV5-6
D gene: NA
clone size: NA
J gene: TRBJ2-7

CDR3 DNA: TGTGCCAGCAGCGCCGGACTTAACAATTCACCCCTCCACTTT
CDR3 protein: CASSAGLNNSPLHF
V gene: TRBV5-4
D gene: NA
clone size: NA
J gene: TRBJ1-6

CDR3 DNA: TGTGCCAGCAGTGAAGCGGGTCTAGCGGGAGGGCCCTCGTTTCGGGAGACCCAGTACTTC
CDR3 protein: CASSEAGLAGGPSFRETQYF
V gene: TRBV6-1
D gene: TRBD2
clone size: NA
J gene: TRBJ2-5

CDR3 DNA: TGCGCCAGCAGCCAATTAATTGGGTTCGGGGGGATGGATGAGCAGTTCTTC
CDR3 protein: CASSQLIGFGGMDEQFF
V gene: TRBV4-3
D gene: TRBD2
clone size: NA
J gene: TRBJ2-1

CDR3 DNA: TGTGCCACAGCCCAGGGGGCGGCCACTGAAGCTTTCTTT
CDR3 protein: CATAQGAATEAFF
V gene: TRBV2
D gene: TRBD1
clone size: NA
J gene: TRBJ1-1

CDR3 DNA: TGTGCCAGCAGCCGCCGTTTTCCCGGGGAGCTGTTTTTT
CDR3 protein: CASSRRFPGELFF
V gene: TRBV7-9
D gene: NA
clone size: NA
J gene: TRBJ2-2

CDR3 DNA: TGTGCCAGCAGCCTCGCGGGGGTAAGGACTGAAGCTTTCTTT
CDR3 protein: CASSLAGVRTEAFF
V gene: TRBV2
D gene: NA
clone size: NA
J gene: TRBJ1-1

CDR3 DNA: TGTGCCAGCAGTGAAAGGGCAGGTATGTCCTACGAGCAGTACTTC
CDR3 protein: CASSERAGMSYEQYF
V gene: TRBV6-1
D gene: NA
clone size: NA
J gene: TRBJ2-7

CDR3 DNA: TGTGCCAGTAGCGGAACAGGGGGGAGCGAGCAGTACTTC
CDR3 protein: CASSGTGGSEQYF
V gene: TRBV19
D gene: TRBD1
clone size: NA
J gene: TRBJ2-7

CDR3 DNA: TGCGCCAGCAACTCGAGAGAAGGCAGCGAGCAGTACTTC
CDR3 protein: CASNSREGSEQYF
V gene: TRBV10-2
D gene: NA
clone size: NA
J gene: TRBJ2-7

CDR3 DNA: TGCGCCAGCAGCCTGGGTGATACGCAGTATTTT
CDR3 protein: CASSLGDTQYF
V gene: TRBV5-1
D gene: NA
clone size: NA
J gene: TRBJ2-3

CDR3 DNA: TGTGCCAGCTCACCACAACAGGCCGATGAAAAACTGTTTTTT
CDR3 protein: CASSPQQADEKLFF
V gene: TRBV18
D gene: NA
clone size: NA
J gene: TRBJ1-4

CDR3 DNA: TGTGCCAGCAGCAAGGCGGGGTACCCCGGGGAGACCCAGTACTTC
CDR3 protein: CASSKAGYPGETQYF
V gene: TRBV7-9
D gene: NA
clone size: NA
J gene: TRBJ2-5

CDR3 DNA: TGTGCCAGCAGCTCTACTAGCGAACACAATGAGCAGTTCTTC
CDR3 protein: CASSSTSEHNEQFF
V gene: TRBV7-3
D gene: TRBD2
clone size: NA
J gene: TRBJ2-1

CDR3 DNA: TGCGCCAGCAGCTTGGAAACGGGCACTGAAGCTTTCTTT
CDR3 protein: CASSLETGTEAFF
V gene: TRBV5-1
D gene: NA
clone size: once
J gene: TRBJ1-1

CDR3 DNA: TGTGCCATCAGTGAGGCTAGGGACAGAACCACCTGGACCCAGTACTTC
CDR3 protein: CAISEARDRTTWTQYF
V gene: TRBV10-3
D gene: TRBD1
clone size: NA
J gene: TRBJ2-5

CDR3 DNA: TGTGCCAGCAGCATAGAGGGACAGGGGGTTTCCTACGAGCAGTACTTC
CDR3 protein: CASSIEGQGVSYEQYF
V gene: TRBV2
D gene: TRBD1
clone size: NA
J gene: TRBJ2-7

CDR3 DNA: TGTGCCAGCAGGTGGACAGGTAACTTGAACACTGAAGCTTTCTTT
CDR3 protein: CASRWTGNLNTEAFF
V gene: TRBV5-4
D gene: TRBD1
clone size: NA
J gene: TRBJ1-1

CDR3 DNA: TGTGCCAGCAGTATGACAGGGGGCTCGGGAAAACTGTTTTTT
CDR3 protein: CASSMTGGSGKLFF
V gene: TRBV27
D gene: TRBD1
clone size: NA
J gene: TRBJ1-4

CDR3 DNA: TGTGCCAGCAGCTCCAGGGGTCTGAACACTGAAGCTTTCTTT
CDR3 protein: CASSSRGLNTEAFF
V gene: TRBV7-2
D gene: NA
clone size: NA
J gene: TRBJ1-1

CDR3 DNA: TGTGCCAGCAGCGTTAGCGGGAGCCGCACAGATACGCAGTATTTT
CDR3 protein: CASSVSGSRTDTQYF
V gene: TRBV11-1
D gene: TRBD2
clone size: NA
J gene: TRBJ2-3

CDR3 DNA: TGCGCCAGCAGCCAGACCGGACGGACTAGCGGGATCTACAATGAGCAGTTCTTC
CDR3 protein: CASSQTGRTSGIYNEQFF
V gene: TRBV4-1
D gene: TRBD2
clone size: NA
J gene: TRBJ2-1

CDR3 DNA: TGTGCCAGCAGCTTAGGTCCCACAGATACGCAGTATTTT
CDR3 protein: CASSLGPTDTQYF
V gene: TRBV7-6
D gene: NA
clone size: NA
J gene: TRBJ2-3

CDR3 DNA: TGTGCCAGCAGCCAAGATCGTTGGGGATATGGCTACACCTTC
CDR3 protein: CASSQDRWGYGYTF
V gene: TRBV14
D gene: NA
clone size: NA
J gene: TRBJ1-2

CDR3 DNA: TGTGCCAGCAGATCGAAGGGGGGGCCGAACACTGAAGCTTTCTTT
CDR3 protein: CASRSKGGPNTEAFF
V gene: TRBV28
D gene: NA
clone size: NA
J gene: TRBJ1-1

CDR3 DNA: TGTGCCAGCAGCCTCGCGGGGGGCCTTTCCGGAAACACCATATATTTT
CDR3 protein: CASSLAGGLSGNTIYF
V gene: TRBV7-3
D gene: NA
clone size: NA
J gene: TRBJ1-3

CDR3 DNA: TGTGCCAGCAGTTACGCGGCCAGGCTCACCTATGGCTACACCTTC
CDR3 protein: CASSYAARLTYGYTF
V gene: TRBV6-5
D gene: NA
clone size: NA
J gene: TRBJ1-2

CDR3 DNA: TGCGCCAGCAGCTCTGGAGTAGGGACGGCCGGGGAGCTGTTTTTT
CDR3 protein: CASSSGVGTAGELFF
V gene: TRBV5-1
D gene: NA
clone size: NA
J gene: TRBJ2-2

CDR3 DNA: TGCGCCAGCAGCCTCGGGAGCCCTACGCGGGAGACCCAGTACTTC
CDR3 protein: CASSLGSPTRETQYF
V gene: TRBV5-1
D gene: NA
clone size: NA
J gene: TRBJ2-5